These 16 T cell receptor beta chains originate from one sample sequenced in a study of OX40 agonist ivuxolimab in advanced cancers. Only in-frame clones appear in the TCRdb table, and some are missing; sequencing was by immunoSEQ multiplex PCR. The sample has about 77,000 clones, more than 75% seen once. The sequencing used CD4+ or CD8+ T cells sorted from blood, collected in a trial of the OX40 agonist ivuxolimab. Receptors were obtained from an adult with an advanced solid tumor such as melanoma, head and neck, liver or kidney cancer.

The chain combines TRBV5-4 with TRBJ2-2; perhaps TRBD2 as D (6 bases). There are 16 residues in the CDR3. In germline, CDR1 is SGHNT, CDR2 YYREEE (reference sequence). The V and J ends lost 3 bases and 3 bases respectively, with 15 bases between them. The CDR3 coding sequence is TGTGCCAGCAGCTCTGTGGGACTCGATGACACCGGGGAGCTGTTTTTT. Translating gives CASSSVGLDDTGELFF.

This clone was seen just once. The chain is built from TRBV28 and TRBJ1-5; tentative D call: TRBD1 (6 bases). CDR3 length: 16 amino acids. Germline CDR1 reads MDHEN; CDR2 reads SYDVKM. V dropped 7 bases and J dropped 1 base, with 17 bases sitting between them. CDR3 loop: CASTPTGKASNQPQHF. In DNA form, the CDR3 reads TGTGCCAGCACCCCTACAGGGAAAGCAAGCAATCAGCCCCAGCATTTT.

The CDR3 loop is CASSPGGGGTDTQYF. The DNA for the CDR3 is TGTGCCAGCAGCCCCGGGGGTGGGGGCACAGATACGCAGTATTTT. The V gene is TRBV5-3, the J gene TRBJ2-3; D is possibly TRBD2 (6 bases). TRBV5-3 is treated as an ORF (open reading frame) with a function not yet certain. V gave up 8 bases and J gave up 1 base, with 17 bases separating them. The CDR3 has 15 residues.

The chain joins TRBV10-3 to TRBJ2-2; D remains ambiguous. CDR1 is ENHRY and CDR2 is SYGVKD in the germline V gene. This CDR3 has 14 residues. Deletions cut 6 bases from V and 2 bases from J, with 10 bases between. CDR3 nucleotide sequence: TGTGCCATCAGAATACAAGAAAACACCGGGGAGCTGTTTTTT. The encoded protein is CAIRIQENTGELFF.

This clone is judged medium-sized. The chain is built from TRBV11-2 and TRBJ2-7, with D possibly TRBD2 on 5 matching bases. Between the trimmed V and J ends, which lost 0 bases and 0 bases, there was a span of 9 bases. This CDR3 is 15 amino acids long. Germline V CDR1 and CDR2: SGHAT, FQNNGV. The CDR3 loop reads CASSLDRGNSYEQYF. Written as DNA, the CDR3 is TGTGCCAGCAGCTTAGATAGAGGGAACTCCTACGAGCAGTACTTC.

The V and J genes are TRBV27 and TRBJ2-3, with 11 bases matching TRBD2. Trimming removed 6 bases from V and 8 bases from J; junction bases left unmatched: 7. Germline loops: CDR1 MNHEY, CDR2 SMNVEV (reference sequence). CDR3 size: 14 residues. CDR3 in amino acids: CASSISGRGGTQYF. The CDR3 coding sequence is TGTGCCAGCAGCATTAGCGGGAGGGGAGGTACGCAGTATTTT.

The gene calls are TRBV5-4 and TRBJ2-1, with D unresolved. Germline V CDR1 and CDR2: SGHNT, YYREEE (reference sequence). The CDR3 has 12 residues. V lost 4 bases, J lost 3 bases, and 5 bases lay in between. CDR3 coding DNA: TGTGCCAGCAGCCCATACTACAATGAGCAGTTCTTC. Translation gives CASSPYYNEQFF.

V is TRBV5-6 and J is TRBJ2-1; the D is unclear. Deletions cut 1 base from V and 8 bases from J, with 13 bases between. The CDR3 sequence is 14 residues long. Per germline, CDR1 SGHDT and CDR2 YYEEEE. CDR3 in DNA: TGTGCCAGCAGCTTGTTACCGCCTAGGGATGAGCAGTTCTTC. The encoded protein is CASSLLPPRDEQFF.

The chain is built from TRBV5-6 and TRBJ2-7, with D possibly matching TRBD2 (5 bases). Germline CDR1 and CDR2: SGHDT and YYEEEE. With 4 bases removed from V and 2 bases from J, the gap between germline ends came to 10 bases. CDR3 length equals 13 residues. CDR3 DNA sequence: TGTGCCAGCAGCCCCATAGCGACCTACGAGCAGTACTTC. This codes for CASSPIATYEQYF.

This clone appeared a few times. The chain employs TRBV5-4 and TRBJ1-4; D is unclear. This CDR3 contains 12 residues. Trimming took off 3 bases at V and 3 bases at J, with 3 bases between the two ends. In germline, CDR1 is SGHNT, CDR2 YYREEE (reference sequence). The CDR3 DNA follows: TGTGCCAGCAGCTCCCCTAATGAAAAACTGTTTTTT. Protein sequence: CASSSPNEKLFF.

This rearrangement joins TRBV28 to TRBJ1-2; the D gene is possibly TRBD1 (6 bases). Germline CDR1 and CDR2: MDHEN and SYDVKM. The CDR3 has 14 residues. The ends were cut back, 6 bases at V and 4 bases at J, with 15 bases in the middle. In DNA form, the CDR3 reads TGTGCCAGCAGCGGAGTGGGGGGCCTCTATGGCTACACCTTC. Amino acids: CASSGVGGLYGYTF.

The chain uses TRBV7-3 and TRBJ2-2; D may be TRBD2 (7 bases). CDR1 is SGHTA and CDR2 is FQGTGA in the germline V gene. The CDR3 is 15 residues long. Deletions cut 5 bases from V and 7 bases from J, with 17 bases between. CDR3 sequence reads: CASSGRGGGNGELFF. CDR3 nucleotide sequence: TGTGCCAGCAGCGGCCGGGGAGGGGGAAACGGGGAGCTGTTTTTT. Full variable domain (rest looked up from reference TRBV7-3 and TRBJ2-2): GAGVSQTPSNKVTEKGKYVELRCDPISGHTALYWYRQSLGQGPEFLIYFQGTGAADDSGLPNDRFFAVRPEGSVSTLKIQRTERGDSAVYLCASSGRGGGNGELFFGEGSRLTVL.

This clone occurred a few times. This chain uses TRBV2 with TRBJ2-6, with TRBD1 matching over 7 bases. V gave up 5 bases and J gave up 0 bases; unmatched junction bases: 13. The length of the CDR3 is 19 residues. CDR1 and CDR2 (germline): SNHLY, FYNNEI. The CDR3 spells CASSLLPGQMSSGANVLTF. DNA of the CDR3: TGTGCCAGCAGTCTTTTACCGGGACAGATGAGCTCTGGGGCCAACGTCCTGACTTTC.

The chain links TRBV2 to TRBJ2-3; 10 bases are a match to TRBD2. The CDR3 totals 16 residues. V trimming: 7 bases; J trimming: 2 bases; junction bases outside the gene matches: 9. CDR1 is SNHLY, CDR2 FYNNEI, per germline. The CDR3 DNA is TGTGCCAGCAACAGAGGGAGCGGGAGGGACACAGATACGCAGTATTTT. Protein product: CASNRGSGRDTDTQYF.

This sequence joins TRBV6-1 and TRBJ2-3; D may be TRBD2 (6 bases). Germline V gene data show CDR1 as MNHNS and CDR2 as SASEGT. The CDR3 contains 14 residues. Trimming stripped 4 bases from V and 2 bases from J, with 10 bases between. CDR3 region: CASSGGVHTDTQYF. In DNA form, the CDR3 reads TGTGCCAGCAGTGGCGGGGTTCACACAGATACGCAGTATTTT.

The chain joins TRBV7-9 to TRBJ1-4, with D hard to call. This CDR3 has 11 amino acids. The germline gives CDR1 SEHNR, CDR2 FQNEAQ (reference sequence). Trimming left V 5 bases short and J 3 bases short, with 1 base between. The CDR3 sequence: CASSPNEKLFF. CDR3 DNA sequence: TGTGCCAGCAGCCCTAATGAAAAACTGTTTTTT.